The 20 T cell receptor beta chains listed next were all sequenced from one sample in a study of blood T cell repertoires in COVID-19 (TCRdb year 2020). Library construction relied on the immunoSEQ multiplex PCR assay. TCRdb mirrors the immuneACCESS table, restricted to in-frame sequences. Some clones are absent from its copies; in checked studies, under half trace to an unresolved V gene, and the reason for the others is unknown. The table for this sample lists roughly 300,000 clones; 80% to 95% of them were counted only once. The ten largest clones add up to 1% to 1.3% of the sample. Sequencing was carried out using PBMCs or T cells enriched from blood (not recorded which). The receptors originated from a woman aged 30 to 39 who had recovered from COVID-19.

The CDR3 DNA is TGTGCCAGTAGTGGGACAGGGGGCTCCTACGAGCAGTACTTC. Amino acids: CASSGTGGSYEQYF. V and J are TRBV19 and TRBJ2-7; TRBD1 agrees at 11 bases. The ends lost 5 bases at V and 0 bases at J; junction bases unmatched: 0. The CDR3 extends over 14 amino acids. Germline CDR1 reads LNHDA; CDR2 reads SQIVND (reference sequence). The entire variable domain, with the rest obtained from reference TRBV19 and TRBJ2-7, is as follows: DGGITQSPKYLFRKEGQNVTLSCEQNLNHDAMYWYRQDPGQGLRLIYYSQIVNDFQKGDIAEGYSVSREKKESFPLTVTSAQKNPTAFYLCASSGTGGSYEQYFGPGTRLTVT.

The V call is TRBV24-1, the J call TRBJ2-6; 7 positions agree with TRBD1. The CDR3 spans 14 residues. Germline V CDR1 and CDR2: KGHDR, SFDVKD. Germline trimming cut 9 bases from V and 2 bases from J; bases unmatched to any gene: 3. CDR3 region: CATGDRAGANVLTF. The CDR3 bases are TGTGCCACCGGAGACAGGGCTGGGGCCAACGTCCTGACTTTC.

The chain employs TRBV29-1 and TRBJ2-2; no definite D call. The CDR3 loop spans 12 amino acids. Germline CDR1 SQVTM, CDR2 ANQGSEA. V lost 4 bases to trimming and J lost 3 bases, with 6 bases between them. The CDR3 is CSVGLYTGELFF. CDR3 coding DNA: TGCAGCGTTGGTTTATACACCGGGGAGCTGTTTTTT.

This clone was observed a single time. This chain uses TRBV28 with TRBJ2-3, with 9 bases that match TRBD2. The CDR3 loop spans 17 amino acids. With V trimmed by 3 bases and J by 3 bases, 10 bases remained unmatched. Germline CDR1 reads MDHEN; CDR2 reads SYDVKM. CDR3 coding DNA: TGTGCCAGCAGTTTGGCCGGGCTAGCGGGAAGAACAGATACGCAGTATTTT. Its protein product is CASSLAGLAGRTDTQYF. Filled out from reference TRBV28 and TRBJ2-3, the complete variable domain reads DVKVTQSSRYLVKRTGEKVFLECVQDMDHENMFWYRQDPGLGLRLIYFSYDVKMKEKGDIPEGYSVSREKKERFSLILESASTNQTSMYLCASSLAGLAGRTDTQYFGPGTRLTVL.

The chain recombines TRBV28 with TRBJ2-7; D might be TRBD2 (6 bases). V gave up 7 bases and J gave up 0 bases, with 7 bases separating them. The CDR3 has 12 amino acids. CDR1 and CDR2 (germline): MDHEN, SYDVKM. As DNA, the CDR3 is TGTGCCAGCACGACTAGCTCCTACGAGCAGTACTTC. It is translated as CASTTSSYEQYF. Looking up the rest from reference TRBV28 and TRBJ2-7 gives the full variable domain: DVKVTQSSRYLVKRTGEKVFLECVQDMDHENMFWYRQDPGLGLRLIYFSYDVKMKEKGDIPEGYSVSREKKERFSLILESASTNQTSMYLCASTTSSYEQYFGPGTRLTVT.

This clone was picked up a small number of times. V is TRBV5-4 and J is TRBJ1-5, with D possibly matching TRBD1 (6 bases). CDR3 length equals 14 residues. The germline V and J ends were trimmed by 0 bases and 7 bases, with 11 bases remaining between them. Germline values: CDR1 SGHNT, CDR2 YYREEE (reference sequence). The DNA of the CDR3 is TGTGCCAGCAGCTTGGACAGGGTCGGGCAGCCCCAGCATTTT. This codes for CASSLDRVGQPQHF.

The chain employs TRBV6-5 and TRBJ1-1, with a tentative D call TRBD1 (5 bases). The germline V gene encodes CDR1 MNHEY and CDR2 SVGAGI. V dropped 1 base and J dropped 8 bases, with 8 bases sitting between them. The CDR3 is 12 amino acids. DNA of the CDR3: TGTGCCAGCAGTTACTTAGGACAAGAAGCTTTCTTT. The encoded protein is CASSYLGQEAFF.

This clone was observed once. This chain uses TRBV24-1 with TRBJ2-3; TRBD1 is a possible D gene (6 bases). CDR3 length: 12 amino acids. V gave up 6 bases and J gave up 6 bases, with 9 bases separating them. CDR1 and CDR2 (germline): KGHDR, SFDVKD. This chain's CDR3 is CATSLRGDTQYF. The CDR3 DNA is TGTGCCACCAGTCTTAGGGGGGATACGCAGTATTTT.

This clone was seen only once. The rearrangement uses TRBV6-1 and TRBJ2-7; 8 positions agree with TRBD1. V lost 4 bases to trimming and J lost 4 bases; unmatched junction nucleotides: 18. The CDR3 is made up of 18 amino acids. Germline loops: CDR1 MNHNS, CDR2 SASEGT. CDR3 sequence (DNA): TGTGCCAGCAGTGCCACCGGGACAGGAGGTTTTGTTGCTTACGAGCAGTACTTC. Its protein is CASSATGTGGFVAYEQYF.

V usage is TRBV9 and J usage is TRBJ2-7; 7 nucleotides agree with TRBD1. J was trimmed by 4 bases and V by 0 bases; bases with no gene match: 7. Looked up from germline, CDR1 is SGDLS and CDR2 is YYNGEE. The CDR3 is 15 residues long. The CDR3 region has the DNA TGTGCCAGCAGCGTAGCTACAGGGGTCGCGTACGAGCAGTACTTC. As protein: CASSVATGVAYEQYF.

This rearrangement joins TRBV7-9 to TRBJ2-7; the D gene is possibly TRBD1 (6 bases). The germline V and J ends were trimmed by 6 bases and 5 bases, with 17 bases remaining between them. CDR1 is SEHNR and CDR2 is FQNEAQ in the germline V gene (reference sequence). This CDR3 spans 14 amino acids. The DNA for the CDR3 is TGTGCCAGCAGTCTCACAGGGTCTGGGAACGAGCAGTACTTC. Translating it yields CASSLTGSGNEQYF.

This clone was recorded only once. CDR3 amino acids: CASSLVGARGNQPQHF. As DNA, the CDR3 is TGTGCCAGCAGCTTAGTGGGGGCACGAGGCAATCAGCCCCAGCATTTT. The chain joins TRBV7-2 to TRBJ1-5, with a tentative D call TRBD1 (6 bases). CDR1 is SGHTA, CDR2 FQGNSA, per germline. The V end was cut by 1 base, the J end by 2 bases, with 12 bases between. This CDR3 is built from 16 residues.

The CDR3 nucleotides read TGTGCCAGCAGCGTCCAACAGGACTCCTATAATTCACCCCTCCACTTT. Protein sequence: CASSVQQDSYNSPLHF. V usage is TRBV11-2 and J usage is TRBJ1-6; perhaps TRBD1 as D (5 bases). From germline, CDR1 is SGHAT and CDR2 FQNNGV. With 5 bases removed from V and 0 bases from J, the gap between germline ends came to 11 bases. The CDR3 totals 16 residues.

The J gene is TRBJ1-2, the V gene TRBV28; D is undetermined. V lost 5 bases and J lost 0, with 19 bases in between. This CDR3 region has 17 residues. Germline CDR1 and CDR2: MDHEN and SYDVKM. CDR3: CASSPYIAGRSNYGYTF. The DNA of the CDR3 is TGTGCCAGCAGTCCCTATATCGCGGGAAGGTCTAACTATGGCTACACCTTC.

The rearrangement joins TRBV6-5 to TRBJ2-1, with D possibly TRBD2 on 5 matching bases. CDR1 MNHEY and CDR2 SVGAGI come from the germline V gene. The CDR3 length is 14 residues. V gave up 6 bases and J gave up 7 bases, with 16 bases separating them. The DNA for the CDR3 is TGTGCCAGCAGAAGCCGGTCTCCGGGGAATGAGCAGTTCTTC. Protein: CASRSRSPGNEQFF.

CDR3 bases: TGTGCCAGCAGTGGTACAGGGGGGGATCAGCCCCAGCATTTT. Protein: CASSGTGGDQPQHF. J is TRBJ1-5 and V is TRBV2; 8 nucleotides match TRBD1. Losses at the gene ends were 4 bases for V and 5 bases for J; bases not matched to a gene: 4. The CDR3 totals 14 residues. Germline CDR1 is SNHLY and CDR2 is FYNNEI.

The rearrangement links TRBV7-8 to TRBJ2-7, with D tentatively TRBD2 (7 bases). CDR1 and CDR2 from the germline V gene are SGHVS and FQNEAQ. CDR3 length equals 16 residues. Trimming removed 4 bases at V and 1 base at J, with 17 bases between. CDR3 sequence reads: CASSSTGRVGSYEQYF. CDR3 in DNA: TGTGCCAGCAGCTCTACAGGGAGGGTCGGGTCCTACGAGCAGTACTTC.

The J gene is TRBJ2-1, the V gene TRBV6-6; TRBD2 might be the D (5 bases). Trimming removed 6 bases at V and 7 bases at J, with 16 bases between. This CDR3 has 14 amino acids. CDR1 MNHNY and CDR2 SVGAGI come from the germline V gene (reference sequence). Written as DNA, the CDR3 is TGTGCCAGCAGCTCTTTCGAGGGCGGAAATGAGCAGTTCTTC. Amino acids: CASSSFEGGNEQFF.

This clone was seen a handful of times. For the CDR3, the DNA is TGTGCCAGCAGTTTATCCCAGGGTTTCGGGGAGCTGTTTTTT. Amino acid sequence: CASSLSQGFGELFF. This chain connects TRBV28 to TRBJ2-2; possibly TRBD1 for D (5 bases). Deletions cut 1 base from V and 7 bases from J, with 10 bases between. The CDR3 has 14 residues. Per germline, CDR1 MDHEN and CDR2 SYDVKM.

This clone was recorded only once. This rearrangement joins TRBV7-2 to TRBJ2-1; TRBD2 might be the D (5 bases). V lost 5 bases and J lost 6, with 17 bases in between. CDR1 and CDR2 (germline): SGHTA, FQGNSA. This CDR3 is built from 15 residues. This chain's CDR3 is CASSQAFLGGNEQFF. In DNA form, the CDR3 reads TGTGCCAGCAGCCAGGCCTTCTTAGGAGGCAATGAGCAGTTCTTC.